The source of this T cell receptor beta chain is a study of preoperative IRX-2 immunotherapy in early breast cancer. The data were produced by immunoSEQ multiplex PCR, yet TCRdb's version contains in-frame clones alone and is incomplete. The table has 30,000 or so clones, about four fifths seen once; the top ten hold under 4%. Treatment of the sample: preoperative locoregional IRX-2 cytokine immunotherapy. Patients received preoperative, locoregional IRX-2 cytokine immunotherapy in a phase Ib study. Sampling was conducted from a patient treated with IRX-2 immunotherapy. The source is a human donor with breast cancer.

The CDR3 reads CASSTLYGGQYF. CDR3 DNA: TGTGCCAGCAGTACCCTATACGGGGGGCAGTACTTC. The rearrangement uses TRBV6-8 and TRBJ2-7; tentative D call: TRBD2 (6 bases). Germline CDR1 is MNHGY and CDR2 is SAAAGT. This CDR3 has 12 residues. V gave up 5 bases and J gave up 9 bases, with 14 bases separating them.